The entry that follows covers one T cell receptor beta chain sequence. The sample originates from a study of blood T cell repertoires in COVID-19. About the study: Some COVID-19 samples were acute and others convalescent; all came from the United States, Italy and Spain.

The CDR3 is 11 residues long. V lost 4 bases, J lost 2 bases, and 4 bases lay in between. TCRdb's table, derived via immunoSEQ multiplex PCR, lists solely in-frame clones and lacks some. The sample lists under 150,000 clones; around 80% were seen once. This TCR was recovered from a man between 60 and 75 years old with acute or convalescent COVID-19. The sample was peripheral blood. V and J are TRBV5-7 and TRBJ2-7; unclear D gene. TRBV5-7 is given ORF status, its function remaining uncertain. Here the CDR3 reads CASSPTYEQYF. The CDR3 DNA reads as TGTGCCAGCAGCCCAACCTACGAGCAGTACTTC.